This TCR beta chain was found in a study of T cell changes during pregnancy in multiple sclerosis. TCRdb's table, derived via immunoSEQ multiplex PCR, lists solely in-frame clones and lacks some. Among approximately 82,000 clones, 90% to 95% were seen once, and the ten largest hold under 0.6%. This CDR3 region has 14 residues. The V end was cut by 7 bases, the J end by 2 bases, with 13 bases between. Germline CDR1 is SGHNT and CDR2 is YYREEE (reference sequence). This TCR was recovered from a female donor with multiple sclerosis, enrolled in a pregnancy study. This sample comprised CD4+ T cells from peripheral blood mononuclear cells, obtained in the second trimester of pregnancy. The V gene is TRBV5-4, the J gene TRBJ2-1; TRBD2 might be the D (6 bases). Written as DNA, the CDR3 is TGTGCCAGCCACGAAACGGGAGCCTACAATGAGCAGTTCTTC. Protein sequence: CASHETGAYNEQFF. Full variable domain (outside the CDR3, taken from reference TRBV5-4 and TRBJ2-1): ETGVTQSPTHLIKTRGQQVTLRCSSQSGHNTVSWYQQALGQGPQFIFQYYREEENGRGNFPPRFSGLQFPNYSSELNVNALELDDSALYLCASHETGAYNEQFFGPGTRLTVL.